Below, one TCR beta chain is given with its context. Its target is not known. This entry comes from a study of T cell responses to AZD1222 COVID-19 vaccine. Findings and limits, study-wide: Among spike-specific TCRs, nearly half reportedly target unmutated variant regions. Compared with day 0, the breadth and depth of the Spike-specific TCR repertoire rose significantly after two doses of AZD1222. Repertoires were sampled only after the peak T cell response. White British ancestry dominated among donors, who included more females, and clonal diversity was possibly underestimated.

The assay was immunoSEQ multiplex PCR, and TCRdb's table has in-frame clones only and misses some. The sample lists 150,000 to 180,000 clones; over 90% were seen once. In germline, CDR1 is LGHNA, CDR2 YNFKEQ. The CDR3 length is 13 residues. Between the trimmed V and J ends, which lost 4 bases and 1 base, there was a span of 7 bases. Sequenced material: peripheral blood, taken 28 days after the second AZD1222 dose. This clonotype was sampled from an adult who received the AZD1222 COVID-19 vaccine. V usage is TRBV4-2 and J usage is TRBJ1-2, with a weak D call TRBD1 (5 bases). The CDR3 coding sequence is TGTGCCAGCAGCCGGGGCGGTAACTATGGCTACACCTTC. Its translation: CASSRGGNYGYTF.